This entry features one T cell receptor (beta chain) sequence. Its antigen remains unidentified. The assay was immunoSEQ multiplex PCR, and TCRdb's table has in-frame clones only and misses some. The repertoire consists of around 12,000 clones, with around 78% occurring once and the leading ten covering roughly 15%. The data originate from a study of OX40 agonist ivuxolimab in advanced cancers. Study context: Dose-escalation subjects each had hepatocellular carcinoma, melanoma, renal cell or head and neck cancer. Whole-study findings and limits: Expanded peripheral T-cell antigen specificity went undetermined. At 0.1 to 3.0 mg/kg, clonal expansion of CD4+ and CD8+ blood T cells had occurred by week 6. CD4+ T cells averaged fewer expanded clones than CD8+ T cells.

The clonotype originates from an adult with an advanced solid tumor such as melanoma, head and neck, liver or kidney cancer. The sequencing used CD4+ or CD8+ T cells sorted from blood, collected in a trial of the OX40 agonist ivuxolimab.

CDR3: CASSHSRRGYNEQFF. Here the CDR3 DNA reads TGTGCCAGCAGCCACAGTAGGAGGGGCTACAATGAGCAGTTCTTC. V is TRBV27 and J is TRBJ2-1, with D perhaps TRBD2 (6 bases). CDR3 length equals 15 residues. V was trimmed by 6 bases and J by 3 bases, leaving 15 bases between them. In germline, CDR1 is MNHEY, CDR2 SMNVEV (reference sequence).